Given below is one TCR beta chain in context. CDR1 SGHNT and CDR2 YYREEE come from the germline V gene (reference sequence). This CDR3 region has 19 residues. Germline trimming cut 4 bases from V and 1 base from J; bases unmatched to any gene: 18. Participants came from 24 US areas, aged roughly 18 to 89 years. The data were obtained in a study of blood T cell repertoires in COVID-19. Background on the study: The United States, Italy and Spain supplied acute and convalescent COVID-19 samples. T cells, B-cell-depleted T cells, or PBMCs supplied cDNA or gDNA.

Authors' methods: How many nucleated cells were present was estimated from reference gene primer amplification. Profiled with immunoSEQ multiplex PCR; TCRdb holds only in-frame clones, not every one. The D gene and trimming were derived from the DNA, and the V and J assignments and clone size from that table. Found here are roughly 260,000 clones, about 90% of them singletons; the top ten hold approximately 1.2%. The chain has TRBV5-4 and TRBJ1-1; 8 bases match TRBD1. Sequenced: PBMCs or T cells enriched from blood (not recorded which). This receptor was obtained from a human donor in a cohort exposed to, infected with or recovered from COVID-19 (not recorded which). The donor label of this sample is uncertain. CDR3 DNA: TGTGCCAGCAGCCGAGGAGGGGGGACAGGACAAAGTTCGAACACTGAAGCTTTCTTT. This codes for CASSRGGGTGQSSNTEAFF.